This T cell receptor beta chain was captured in a study of human T cells and chemical hapten exposure. Study-wide results and limits: The immune response of these alopecia patients might not match healthy individuals'.

The time point here: patch test 3, about 24 weeks after DPC sensitization. Treatment in this sample: therapeutic diphenylcyclopropenone sensitization with weekly scalp DPC. Blood draws came before every patch-test application. V was cut by 5 bases and J by 3 bases, with 18 bases left in between. The CDR3 runs 16 residues. Germline CDR1 and CDR2: SGHTA and FQGNSA. Remarks on this clonotype: Its antigen is unknown.

TCRdb processed the RACE reads anew with MiXCR; each CDR3 protein has one entry. The sample has about 190,000 distinct CDR3 sequences, about 22% seen once; the top ten hold 2% to 3%. The source of this sequence is a middle-aged woman with alopecia areata. Some clones in this sample may be carry-over from other donors' samples. Source: whole blood, taken in connection with sensitization to the hapten diphenylcyclopropenone (DPC). The rearrangement uses TRBV7-2 and TRBJ2-3; D is perhaps TRBD2 (5 bases). CDR3 loop: CASSDGLSALTDTQYF. The DNA for the CDR3 is TGTGCCAGCAGCGACGGACTTTCGGCCCTGACAGATACGCAGTATTTT.